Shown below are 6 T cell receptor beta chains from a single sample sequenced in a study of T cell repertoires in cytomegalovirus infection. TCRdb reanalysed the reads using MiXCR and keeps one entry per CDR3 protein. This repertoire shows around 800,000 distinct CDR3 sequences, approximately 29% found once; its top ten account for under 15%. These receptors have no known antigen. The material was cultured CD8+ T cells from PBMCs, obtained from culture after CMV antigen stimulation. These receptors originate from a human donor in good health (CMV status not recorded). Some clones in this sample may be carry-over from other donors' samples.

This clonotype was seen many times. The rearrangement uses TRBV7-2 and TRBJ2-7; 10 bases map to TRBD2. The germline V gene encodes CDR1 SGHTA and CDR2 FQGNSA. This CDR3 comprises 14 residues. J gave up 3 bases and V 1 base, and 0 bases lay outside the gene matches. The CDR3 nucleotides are TGTGCCAGCAGCTTAGGACTAGCGGGCTACGAGCAGTACGTC. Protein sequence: CASSLGLAGYEQYV.

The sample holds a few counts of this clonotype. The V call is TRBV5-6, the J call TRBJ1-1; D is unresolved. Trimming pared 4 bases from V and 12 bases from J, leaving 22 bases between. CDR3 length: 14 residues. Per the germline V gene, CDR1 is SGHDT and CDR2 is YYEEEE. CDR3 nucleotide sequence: TGTGCCAGCAGCATGGATGGCCCTTGGGCCGAAACTTTCTTT. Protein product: CASSMDGPWAETFF.

The DNA of the CDR3 is TGTGCCACCAGCAGACCAGGGGGGACCGACACCGGGGAGCTGTTTTTT. It specifies CATSRPGGTDTGELFF. This chain uses TRBV15 with TRBJ2-2; maybe TRBD1 (7 bases). This CDR3 region has 16 residues. V lost 2 bases, J lost 3 bases, and 13 bases lay in between. Per the germline V gene, CDR1 is LNHNV and CDR2 is YYDKDF (reference sequence).

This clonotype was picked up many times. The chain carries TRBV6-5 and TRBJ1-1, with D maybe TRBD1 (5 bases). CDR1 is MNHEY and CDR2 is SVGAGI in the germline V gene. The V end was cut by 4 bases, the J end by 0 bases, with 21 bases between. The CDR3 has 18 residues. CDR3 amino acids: CASSFIRVGRGMNTEAFF. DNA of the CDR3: TGTGCCAGCAGTTTCATCAGGGTCGGGAGGGGCATGAACACTGAAGCTTTCTTT.

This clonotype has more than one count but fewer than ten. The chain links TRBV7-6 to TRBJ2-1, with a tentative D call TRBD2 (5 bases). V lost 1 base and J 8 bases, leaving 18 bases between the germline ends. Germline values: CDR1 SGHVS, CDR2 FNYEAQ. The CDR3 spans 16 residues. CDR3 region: CASSLERNIWRDEQFF. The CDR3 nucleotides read TGTGCCAGCAGCTTAGAGCGGAATATTTGGCGGGATGAGCAGTTCTTC.

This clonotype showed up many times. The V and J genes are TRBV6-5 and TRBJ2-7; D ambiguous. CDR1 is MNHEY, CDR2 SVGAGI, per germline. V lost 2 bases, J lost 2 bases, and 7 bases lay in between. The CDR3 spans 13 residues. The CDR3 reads CASSYHQTYEQYF. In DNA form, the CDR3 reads TGTGCCAGCAGTTACCATCAAACCTACGAGCAGTACTTC.